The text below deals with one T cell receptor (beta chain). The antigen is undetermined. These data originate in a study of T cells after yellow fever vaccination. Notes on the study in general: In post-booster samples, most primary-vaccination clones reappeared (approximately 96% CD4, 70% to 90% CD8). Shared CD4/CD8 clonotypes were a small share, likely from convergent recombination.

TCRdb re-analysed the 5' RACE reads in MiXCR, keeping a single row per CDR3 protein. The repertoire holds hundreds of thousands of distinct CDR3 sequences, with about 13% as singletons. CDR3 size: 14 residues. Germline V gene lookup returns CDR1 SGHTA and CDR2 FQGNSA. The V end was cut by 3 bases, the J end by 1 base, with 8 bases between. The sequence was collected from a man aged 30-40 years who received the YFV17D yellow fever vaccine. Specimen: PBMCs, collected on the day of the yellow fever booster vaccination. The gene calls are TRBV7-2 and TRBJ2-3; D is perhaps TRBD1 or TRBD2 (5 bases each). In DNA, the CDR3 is TGTGCCAGCAGCTTGAGGGACGGCACAGATACGCAGTATTTT. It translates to CASSLRDGTDTQYF.